The 30 T cell receptor beta chains below all came from one sample that was sequenced in a study of blood T cells in healthy people across ages (dated by TCRdb to the mid-2010s). Libraries were made using 5' RACE. The instrument given in TCRdb is Illumina HiSeq 2500. A second PCR of roughly 7 to 11 cycles was performed with a sample-barcoded 5' primer and a J-beta primer mix. The public reads were quality trimmed at Q25 with fastp and then assembled into clones with MiXCR by TCRdb, keeping productive beta chains. Every distinct CDR3 protein forms one entry, paired with its most common genes and DNA. Recorded for this sample are hundreds of thousands of distinct CDR3 sequences; about 29% of them occurred a single time. The ten largest clones take up 3% to 4% of the sample. The sample was also linked to a second study, of T cells of mothers and their children.

Sequences were obtained from blood. All receptors derive from a boy aged 2-15 years in good health.

V usage is TRBV12-3 or TRBV12-4 and J usage is TRBJ1-2; no firm D call. CDR3 length: 14 amino acids. Trimming shortened V by 1 base and J by 0 bases, and 6 bases separated the two germline ends. The CDR3 sequence: CASSLESPNYGYTF. The DNA of the CDR3 is TGTGCCAGCAGTTTAGAATCCCCTAACTATGGCTACACCTTC.

This clonotype was seen only a few times. V is TRBV20-1 and J is TRBJ2-7, with D maybe TRBD2 (5 bases). The germline V and J ends were trimmed by 0 bases and 8 bases, with 17 bases remaining between them. The CDR3 runs to 14 residues. Looked up from germline, CDR1 is DFQATT and CDR2 is SNEGSKA (reference sequence). CDR3 DNA sequence: TGCAGTGCTAGAGAACCCGGGAACCGCGCCAAGCAGTACTTC. This translates into CSAREPGNRAKQYF.

The chain joins TRBV12-3 or TRBV12-4 to TRBJ2-7, with D unclear. Trimming pared 5 bases from V and 4 bases from J, leaving 9 bases between. The CDR3 is 12 amino acids. In DNA, the CDR3 is TGTGCCAGCAGTCCCCACGAATACGAGCAGTACTTC. Its translation: CASSPHEYEQYF.

The table lists this clonotype with many counts. V is TRBV7-2 and J is TRBJ2-5, with 10 bases lining up with TRBD2. The CDR3 is 16 residues long. Trimming removed 4 bases from V and 2 bases from J; junction bases left unmatched: 7. Germline values: CDR1 SGHTA, CDR2 FQGNSA. CDR3 coding DNA: TGTGCCAGCAGCTCCAGGAGCGGGAGGGTGCAAGAGACCCAGTACTTC. This translates into CASSSRSGRVQETQYF.

The V call is TRBV13, the J call TRBJ1-1; D not certain. The CDR3 runs 14 residues. From germline, CDR1 is PRHDT and CDR2 FYEKMQ (reference sequence). Trimming removed 5 bases from V and 0 bases from J, with 10 bases in between. Here the CDR3 DNA reads TGTGCCAGCAGCCAGAGATGGGTGAACACTGAAGCTTTCTTT. It codes for CASSQRWVNTEAFF.

This clonotype was seen only a few times. The CDR3 sequence is CASSLRGSGGAEDTQYF. The CDR3 DNA sequence: TGTGCCAGCAGTTTAAGAGGTAGCGGGGGGGCGGAAGATACGCAGTATTTT. J is TRBJ2-3 and V is TRBV12-3 or TRBV12-4, with TRBD2 identical over 11 bases. This CDR3 spans 17 amino acids. J gave up 5 bases and V 2 bases, and 9 bases lay outside the gene matches.

The genes are TRBV19 and TRBJ2-5; D is undetermined. Gene TRBJ2-1 matches the end of the DNA better, so the J call may be wrong. CDR3 length: 14 amino acids. The germline gives CDR1 LNHDA, CDR2 SQIVND (reference sequence). This chain's CDR3 is CASSIGAALNEQFF. DNA of the CDR3: TGTGCCAGTAGTATAGGGGCGGCCCTCAATGAGCAGTTCTTC.

The chain couples TRBV11-2 to TRBJ2-5; tentative D call: TRBD1 (6 bases). The V and J ends lost 5 bases and 5 bases respectively, with 15 bases between them. CDR1 is SGHAT, CDR2 FQNNGV, per germline. The CDR3 runs 14 residues. As DNA, the CDR3 is TGTGCCAGCAGCCTGGGGACACCAGTCGAGACCCAGTACTTC. Translation gives CASSLGTPVETQYF.

The chain joins TRBV12-3 or TRBV12-4 to TRBJ1-2; 8 nucleotides agree with TRBD1. The CDR3 runs to 12 residues. Losses at the gene ends were 7 bases for V and 6 bases for J; bases not matched to a gene: 4. CDR3 loop: CASNGQGHGYTF. CDR3 nucleotide sequence: TGTGCCAGCAACGGACAGGGACATGGCTACACCTTC.

This clonotype was seen more than once but under ten times. The V gene is TRBV25-1, the J gene TRBJ1-1; no clear D gene. Trimming cost V 5 bases and J 0 bases, with 10 bases left between them. Germline CDR1 MGHDK, CDR2 SYGVNS. This CDR3 comprises 14 residues. CDR3 DNA: TGTGCCAGCAGTCCCACTTACGTGAACACTGAAGCTTTCTTT. Residues: CASSPTYVNTEAFF.

The rearrangement uses TRBV5-5 and TRBJ1-6; 8 positions agree with TRBD1. The CDR3 has 15 residues. J gave up 6 bases and V 4 bases, and 6 bases lay outside the gene matches. Germline lookup yields CDR1 SGHKS and CDR2 YYEKEE (reference sequence). The CDR3 reads CASSPLTGANSPLHF. The CDR3 DNA reads TGTGCCAGCAGCCCTTTGACAGGGGCTAATTCACCCCTCCACTTT.

This clonotype showed up just a few times. The DNA for the CDR3 is TGCGCCAGCAGCTCCGACGCGATCTCTGGAAACACCATATATTTT. Protein sequence: CASSSDAISGNTIYF. The J gene is TRBJ1-3, the V gene TRBV5-1, with D uncertain. Germline V gene sequence: CDR1 SGHRS, CDR2 YFSETQ. The CDR3 contains 15 residues. V was pared by 3 bases and J by 0 bases, with 10 bases between.

For this clonotype: A read error may produce the germline difference seen at one junction end. The rearrangement joins TRBV6-1 to TRBJ2-5; 13 nucleotides line up with TRBD2. The germline CDR1 and CDR2 sequences are MNHNS and SASEGT. The CDR3 runs 13 residues. This chain's CDR3 is CASRELAGGPNLF. The DNA of the CDR3 is TGTGCCAGCAGGGAACTAGCGGGAGGGCCAAACCTCTTC.

This clonotype has a count of ten or more. The rearrangement uses TRBV20-1 and TRBJ2-7, with D hard to call. The ends were cut back, 0 bases at V and 2 bases at J, with 14 bases in the middle. CDR1 is DFQATT and CDR2 is SNEGSKA in the germline V gene (reference sequence). CDR3 size: 15 residues. The CDR3 region is CSARDITVGTYEQYF. In nucleotides, the CDR3 is TGCAGTGCTAGAGATATCACAGTCGGAACCTACGAGCAGTACTTC.

This clonotype has more than one count but fewer than ten. The genes are TRBV5-1 and TRBJ2-4; D gene uncertain. CDR1 and CDR2 from the germline V gene are SGHRS and YFSETQ. This CDR3 contains 13 residues. The V and J ends lost 4 bases and 12 bases respectively, with 17 bases between them. DNA of the CDR3: TGCGCCAGCAGCCCGGAGAGTAGATCAAATCAGTACTTC. Translation gives CASSPESRSNQYF. Looking up the rest from reference TRBV5-1 and TRBJ2-4 gives the full variable domain: KAGVTQTPRYLIKTRGQQVTLSCSPISGHRSVSWYQQTPGQGLQFLFEYFSETQRNKGNFPGRFSGRQFSNSRSEMNVSTLELGDSALYLCASSPESRSNQYFGAGTRLSVL.

The chain is built from TRBV6-4 and TRBJ2-7; 7 positions match TRBD2. Trimming cost V 4 bases and J 1 base; bases outside gene matches: 7. This CDR3 has 15 amino acids. The germline V gene has CDR1 MRHNA and CDR2 SNTAGT. As DNA, the CDR3 is TGTGCCAGCAGTGGGGGAGGGGACCCGTCCTACGAGCAGTACTTC. Translated: CASSGGGDPSYEQYF.

In its sample, this clonotype was seen a few times. This chain connects TRBV7-9 to TRBJ2-1; D gene unclear. Trimming pared 1 base from V and 8 bases from J, leaving 0 bases between. CDR1 and CDR2 from the germline V gene are SEHNR and FQNEAQ (reference sequence). The length of the CDR3 is 10 residues. The CDR3 loop is CASSLDEQFF. CDR3 DNA sequence: TGTGCCAGCAGCTTAGATGAGCAGTTCTTC.

This chain connects TRBV12-3 or TRBV12-4 to TRBJ2-2; no clear D gene. CDR3 length equals 11 residues. The V gene lost 5 bases and the J gene lost 7 bases, with 5 bases spanning the gap. The CDR3: CASSRGGELFF. The CDR3 bases are TGTGCCAGCAGTCGAGGCGGGGAGCTGTTTTTT.

This clonotype was counted only a few times. This sequence joins TRBV5-1 and TRBJ1-1; no definite D call. Germline-derived CDR1 and CDR2 are SGHRS and YFSETQ. This CDR3 is built from 13 residues. The V end lost 1 base, the J end lost 2 bases, and 6 bases lay between the germline ends. The CDR3 spells CASSLWSNTEAFF. CDR3 nucleotides: TGCGCCAGCAGCTTGTGGTCTAACACTGAAGCTTTCTTT.

The chain links TRBV7-2 to TRBJ1-3; 7 bases match TRBD1. Germline lookup yields CDR1 SGHTA and CDR2 FQGNSA. This CDR3 comprises 14 residues. V shed 5 bases, J shed 2 bases, and the junction held 3 bases outside the gene matches. CDR3 DNA sequence: TGTGCCAGCAGCGAAAGGGGGCCTGGAAACACCATATATTTT. This encodes CASSERGPGNTIYF.

The chain joins TRBV6-2 or TRBV6-3 to TRBJ2-7; a possible D gene is TRBD1 (5 bases). Trimming stripped 2 bases from V and 6 bases from J, with 11 bases between. The CDR3 consists of 13 residues. Looked up from germline, CDR1 is MNHEY and CDR2 is SVGEGT. CDR3 loop: CASSYGFRVEQYF. The CDR3, as DNA: TGTGCCAGCAGTTACGGTTTCAGGGTCGAGCAGTACTTC.

This clonotype has only a few counts. The J gene is TRBJ2-5, the V gene TRBV3-1; D is unresolved. This CDR3 region has 15 residues. The V gene's germline CDR1 is LGHDT and CDR2 YNNKEL (reference sequence). Trimming left V 1 base short and J 3 bases short, with 12 bases between. CDR3 sequence reads: CASSQGGRLKETQYF. In DNA form, the CDR3 reads TGTGCCAGCAGCCAAGGCGGCAGATTAAAAGAGACCCAGTACTTC.

This clonotype has just a few counts. The chain couples TRBV21-1 to TRBJ2-3; TRBD1 is the table's D call and was not checked against the DNA. TRBV21-1 is noted as a pseudogene. The CDR3 has 10 amino acids. For the CDR3, the DNA is TGTGCCAGCACCCCCGATACGCAGTATTTT. The encoded protein is CASTPDTQYF.

This clonotype was recorded many times. This chain links TRBV29-1 with TRBJ2-5; the D is unclear. This CDR3 comprises 11 residues. Trimming stripped 2 bases from V and 7 bases from J, with 8 bases between. The germline gives CDR1 SQVTM, CDR2 ANQGSEA. This CDR3 reads CSVERAWTQYF. CDR3 DNA sequence: TGCAGCGTTGAAAGAGCTTGGACCCAGTACTTC. Variable domain in full (rest from reference TRBV29-1 and TRBJ2-5): SAVISQKPSRDICQRGTSLTIQCQVDSQVTMMFWYRQQPGQSLTLIATANQGSEATYESGFVIDKFPISRPNLTFSTLTVSNMSPEDSSIYLCSVERAWTQYFGPGTRLLVL.

The sample holds a few counts of this clonotype. V and J are TRBV5-1 and TRBJ2-7; 10 bases map to TRBD1. With 2 bases clipped from V and 5 bases from J, the junction kept 7 bases outside the gene matches. This CDR3 contains 15 residues. Germline V gene data show CDR1 as SGHRS and CDR2 as YFSETQ. The CDR3 is CASSLIPGTGDEQYF. DNA of the CDR3: TGCGCCAGCAGCTTAATTCCCGGGACAGGGGACGAGCAGTACTTC.

The chain carries TRBV5-5 and TRBJ2-5; maybe TRBD2 (6 bases). Germline V gene sequence: CDR1 SGHKS, CDR2 YYEKEE (reference sequence). This CDR3 is 13 amino acids long. V lost 3 bases and J lost 5, with 11 bases in between. This chain's CDR3 is CASSWEVFETQYF. DNA of the CDR3: TGTGCCAGCAGCTGGGAGGTCTTCGAGACCCAGTACTTC. The full variable domain, in which reference TRBV5-5 and TRBJ2-5 provide the parts outside the CDR3, is DAGVTQSPTHLIKTRGQQVTLRCSPISGHKSVSWYQQVLGQGPQFIFQYYEKEERGRGNFPDRFSARQFPNYSSELNVNALLLGDSALYLCASSWEVFETQYFGPGTRLLVL.

This clonotype came up many times. V gene TRBV27 combines with J gene TRBJ2-7; 7 bases are a match to TRBD2. Trimming at V came to 8 bases and at J to 1 base, leaving 2 bases not matched to a gene. Germline V CDR1 and CDR2: MNHEY, SMNVEV (reference sequence). The CDR3 consists of 12 residues. The CDR3: CASGEGSYEQYF. DNA of the CDR3: TGTGCCAGCGGGGAGGGGTCCTACGAGCAGTACTTC.

This sequence joins TRBV10-3 and TRBJ1-2; TRBD1 aligns across 8 bases. CDR1 and CDR2 (germline): ENHRY, SYGVKD. CDR3 length equals 14 residues. After removal of 0 bases from V and 8 bases from J, the junction contained 5 bases not matched to a gene. This CDR3 is CAISESMDRVGYTF. In DNA form, the CDR3 reads TGTGCCATCAGTGAGTCGATGGACAGGGTCGGCTACACCTTC.

DNA for the CDR3: TGCGCCAGCAGCTTTCGGGACAGGGCTGGCCCCTATGGCTACACCTTC. Amino acid sequence: CASSFRDRAGPYGYTF. V is TRBV5-1 and J is TRBJ1-2; 9 bases are shared with TRBD1. With 2 bases clipped from V and 4 bases from J, the junction kept 9 bases outside the gene matches. CDR1 is SGHRS, CDR2 YFSETQ, per germline. This CDR3 has 16 amino acids. Complete variable domain (other parts from reference TRBV5-1 and TRBJ1-2): KAGVTQTPRYLIKTRGQQVTLSCSPISGHRSVSWYQQTPGQGLQFLFEYFSETQRNKGNFPGRFSGRQFSNSRSEMNVSTLELGDSALYLCASSFRDRAGPYGYTFGSGTRLTVV.

The V call is TRBV29-1, the J call TRBJ1-2, with D maybe TRBD1 (5 bases). CDR3 size: 15 residues. Germline V gene data show CDR1 as SQVTM and CDR2 as ANQGSEA. Trimming cost V 3 bases and J 3 bases, with 17 bases left between them. CDR3 bases: TGCAGCGTTGACGGGGGTGGAAGCGGGGACTATGGCTACACCTTC. Its protein product is CSVDGGGSGDYGYTF.